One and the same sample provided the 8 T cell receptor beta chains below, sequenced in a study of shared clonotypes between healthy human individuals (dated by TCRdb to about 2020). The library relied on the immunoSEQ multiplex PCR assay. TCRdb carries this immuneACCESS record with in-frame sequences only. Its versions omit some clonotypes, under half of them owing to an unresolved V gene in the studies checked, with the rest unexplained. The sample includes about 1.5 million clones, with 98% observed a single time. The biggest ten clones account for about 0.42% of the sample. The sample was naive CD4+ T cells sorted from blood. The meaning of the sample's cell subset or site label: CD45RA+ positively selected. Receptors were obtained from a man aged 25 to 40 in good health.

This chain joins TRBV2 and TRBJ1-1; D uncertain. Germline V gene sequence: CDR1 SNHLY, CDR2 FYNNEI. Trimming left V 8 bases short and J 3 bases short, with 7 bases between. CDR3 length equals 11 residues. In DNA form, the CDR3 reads TGTGCCAGCGGGTTCCACACTGAAGCTTTCTTT. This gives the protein CASGFHTEAFF.

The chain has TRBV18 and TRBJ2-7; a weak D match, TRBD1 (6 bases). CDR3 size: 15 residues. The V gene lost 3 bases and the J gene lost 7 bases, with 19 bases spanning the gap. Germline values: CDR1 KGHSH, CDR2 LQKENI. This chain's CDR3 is CASSPRQESTGEQYF. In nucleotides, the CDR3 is TGTGCCAGCTCACCCCGACAGGAATCTACGGGGGAGCAGTACTTC.

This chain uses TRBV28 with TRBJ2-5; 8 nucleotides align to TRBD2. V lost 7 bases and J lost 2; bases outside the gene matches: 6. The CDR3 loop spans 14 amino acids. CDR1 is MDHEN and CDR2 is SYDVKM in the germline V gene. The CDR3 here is CASMSSGGQETQYF. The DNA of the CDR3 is TGTGCCAGCATGTCGTCGGGAGGGCAAGAGACCCAGTACTTC.

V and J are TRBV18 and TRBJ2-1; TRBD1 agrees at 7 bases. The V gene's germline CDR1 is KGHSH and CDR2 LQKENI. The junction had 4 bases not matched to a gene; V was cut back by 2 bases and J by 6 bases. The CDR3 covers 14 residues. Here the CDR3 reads CASSPWTGPNEQFF. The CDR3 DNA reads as TGTGCCAGCTCACCATGGACAGGTCCCAATGAGCAGTTCTTC.

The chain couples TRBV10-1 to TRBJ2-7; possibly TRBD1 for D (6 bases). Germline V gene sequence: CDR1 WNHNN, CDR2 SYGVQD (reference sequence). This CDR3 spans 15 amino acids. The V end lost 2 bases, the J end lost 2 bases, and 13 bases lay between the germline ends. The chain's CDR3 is CASSETAGVPYEQYF. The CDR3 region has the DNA TGCGCCAGCAGTGAGACGGCAGGGGTGCCCTACGAGCAGTACTTC.

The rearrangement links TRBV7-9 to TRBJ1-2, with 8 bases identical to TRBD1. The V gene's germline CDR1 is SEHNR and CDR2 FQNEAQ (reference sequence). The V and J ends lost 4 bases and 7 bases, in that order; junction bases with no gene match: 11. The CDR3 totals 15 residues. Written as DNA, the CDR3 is TGTGCCAGCAGCTCAGGCCCGGACAGGGTGGCTGGCTACACCTTC. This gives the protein CASSSGPDRVAGYTF.

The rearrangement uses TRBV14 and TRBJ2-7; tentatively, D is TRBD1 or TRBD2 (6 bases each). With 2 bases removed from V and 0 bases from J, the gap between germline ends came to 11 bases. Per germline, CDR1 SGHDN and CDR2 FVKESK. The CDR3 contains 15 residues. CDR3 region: CASSQRGLYSYEQYF. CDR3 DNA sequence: TGTGCCAGCAGCCAACGGGGGCTTTACTCCTACGAGCAGTACTTC.

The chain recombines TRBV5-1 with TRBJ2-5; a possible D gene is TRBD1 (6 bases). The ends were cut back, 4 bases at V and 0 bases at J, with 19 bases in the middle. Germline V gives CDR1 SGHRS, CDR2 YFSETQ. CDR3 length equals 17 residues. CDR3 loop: CASSTPFGQLYQETQYF. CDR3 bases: TGCGCCAGCAGCACACCATTTGGACAGTTGTACCAAGAGACCCAGTACTTC.